This T cell receptor beta chain was captured in a study of cytomegalovirus exposure and HLA in healthy donors. PCR amplification relied on 60 Vbeta primers (plus 13 Jbeta primers). Profiling relied on immunoSEQ multiplex PCR, and the TCRdb table lists in-frame clones only, not all of them. The sample has some 180,000 clones; 70% to 75% are singletons. This CDR3 is 18 amino acids long. V gave up 4 bases and J gave up 8 bases; unmatched junction bases: 12. In germline, CDR1 is LGHNA, CDR2 YNFKEQ. This chain links TRBV4-2 with TRBJ1-6; 12 bases are a match to TRBD1. Specimen: PBMCs. This clonotype was sampled from a male donor in good health and CMV-seronegative. The CDR3 DNA follows: TGTGCCAGCAGCCTGATCCGGGACAGGGGGCTGGTTGATTCACCCCTCCACTTT. Protein: CASSLIRDRGLVDSPLHF.